This TCR beta chain was sequenced for a study of technical replicates of blood from several donors. V shed 8 bases, J shed 5 bases, and the junction held 10 bases outside the gene matches. Germline CDR1 MNHNS, CDR2 SASEGT. This CDR3 spans 14 amino acids. Repertoires were generated with immunoSEQ multiplex PCR, while TCRdb's copy carries only in-frame clones and drops some. The sample holds about 100,000 clones; around 96% are singletons and the top ten take around 0.21%. The gene calls are TRBV6-1 and TRBJ2-5, with TRBD2 matching 8 bases. The receptor's source is a human donor in good health. Source material: T cells isolated from PBMCs. CDR3 DNA sequence: TGTGCCAGCTTACCACACGGCGGGGGGGAGACCCAGTACTTC. Translation: CASLPHGGGETQYF.